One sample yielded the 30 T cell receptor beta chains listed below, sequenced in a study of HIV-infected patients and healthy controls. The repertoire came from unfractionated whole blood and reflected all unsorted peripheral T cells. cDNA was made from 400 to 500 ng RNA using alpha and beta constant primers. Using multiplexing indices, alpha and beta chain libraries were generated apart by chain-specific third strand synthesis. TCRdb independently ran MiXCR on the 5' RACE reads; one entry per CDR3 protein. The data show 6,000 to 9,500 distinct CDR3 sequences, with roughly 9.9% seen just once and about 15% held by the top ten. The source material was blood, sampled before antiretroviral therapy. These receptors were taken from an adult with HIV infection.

The CDR3 bases are TGTGCCAGCAGTGAAGAAGTAGCGGGGGGGTACGAGCAGTACTTC. It is translated as CASSEEVAGGYEQYF. The chain recombines TRBV2 with TRBJ2-7, with 11 bases matching TRBD2. J gave up 4 bases and V 1 base, and 3 bases lay outside the gene matches. The germline gives CDR1 SNHLY, CDR2 FYNNEI. This CDR3 comprises 15 residues.

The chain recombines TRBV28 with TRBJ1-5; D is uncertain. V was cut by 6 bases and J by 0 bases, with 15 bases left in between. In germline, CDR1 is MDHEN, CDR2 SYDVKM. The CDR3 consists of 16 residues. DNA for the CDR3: TGTGCCAGCAGATCATATGGCGCTGATAGCAATCAGCCCCAGCATTTT. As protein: CASRSYGADSNQPQHF.

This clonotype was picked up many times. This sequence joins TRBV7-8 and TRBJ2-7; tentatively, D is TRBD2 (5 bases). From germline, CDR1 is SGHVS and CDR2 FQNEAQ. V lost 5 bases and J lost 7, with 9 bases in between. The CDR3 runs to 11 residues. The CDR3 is CASSDTGEQYF. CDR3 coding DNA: TGTGCCAGCAGCGACACGGGGGAGCAGTACTTC.

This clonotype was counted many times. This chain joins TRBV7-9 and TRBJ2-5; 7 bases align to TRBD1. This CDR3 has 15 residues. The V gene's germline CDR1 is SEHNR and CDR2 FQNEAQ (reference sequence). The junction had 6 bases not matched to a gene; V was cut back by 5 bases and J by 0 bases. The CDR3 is CASSIRGGYQETQYF. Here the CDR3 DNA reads TGTGCCAGCAGCATAAGAGGGGGCTACCAAGAGACCCAGTACTTC.

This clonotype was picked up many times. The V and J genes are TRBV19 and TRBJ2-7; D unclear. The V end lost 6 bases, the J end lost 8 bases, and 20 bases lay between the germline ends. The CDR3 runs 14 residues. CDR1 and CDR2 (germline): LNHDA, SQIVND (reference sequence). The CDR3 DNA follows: TGTGCCAGTAGATCACCGGGCCCAGGTTTCCAGCAGTACTTC. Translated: CASRSPGPGFQQYF.

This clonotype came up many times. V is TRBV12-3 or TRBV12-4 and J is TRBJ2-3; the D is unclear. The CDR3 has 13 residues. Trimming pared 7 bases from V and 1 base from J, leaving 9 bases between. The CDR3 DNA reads TGTGCCAGCAAAGGTCGGGGCACAGATACGCAGTATTTT. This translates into CASKGRGTDTQYF.

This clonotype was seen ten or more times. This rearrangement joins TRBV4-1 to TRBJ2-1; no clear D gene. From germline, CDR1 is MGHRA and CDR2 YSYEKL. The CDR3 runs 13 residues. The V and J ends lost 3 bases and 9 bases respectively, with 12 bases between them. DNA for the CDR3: TGCGCCAGCAGCCACATACGGACGGCTGAGCAGTTCTTC. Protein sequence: CASSHIRTAEQFF.

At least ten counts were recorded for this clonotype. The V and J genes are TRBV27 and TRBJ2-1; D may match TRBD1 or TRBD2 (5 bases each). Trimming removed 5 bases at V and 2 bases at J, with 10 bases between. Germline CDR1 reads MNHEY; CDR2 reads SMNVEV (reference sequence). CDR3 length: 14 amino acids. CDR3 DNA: TGTGCCAGCAGTGCCCGGGGCCCCTACAATGAGCAGTTCTTC. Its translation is CASSARGPYNEQFF.

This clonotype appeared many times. The CDR3 DNA sequence: TGTGCCAGCAGCTTGGGTCTAGCGGGGGGGTACACAGATACGCAGTATTTT. Translation: CASSLGLAGGYTDTQYF. The chain links TRBV5-4 to TRBJ2-3; 12 bases match TRBD2. Looked up from germline, CDR1 is SGHNT and CDR2 is YYREEE (reference sequence). The V and J ends lost 0 bases and 2 bases, in that order; junction bases with no gene match: 4. The CDR3 length is 17 residues.

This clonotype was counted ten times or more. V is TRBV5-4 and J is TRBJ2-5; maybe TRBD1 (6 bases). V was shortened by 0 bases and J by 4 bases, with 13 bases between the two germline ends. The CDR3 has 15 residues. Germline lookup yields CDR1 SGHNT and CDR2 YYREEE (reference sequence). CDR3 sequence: CASSLVGASRETQYF. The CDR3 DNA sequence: TGTGCCAGCAGCTTGGTGGGGGCCTCGCGAGAGACCCAGTACTTC.

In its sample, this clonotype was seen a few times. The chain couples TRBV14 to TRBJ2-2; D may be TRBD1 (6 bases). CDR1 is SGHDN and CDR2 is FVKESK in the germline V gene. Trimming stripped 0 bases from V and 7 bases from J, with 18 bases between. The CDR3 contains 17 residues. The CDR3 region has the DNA TGTGCCAGCAGCCAAGAATTAGGACAGCGAGTAAACGGGGAGCTGTTTTTT. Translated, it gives CASSQELGQRVNGELFF.

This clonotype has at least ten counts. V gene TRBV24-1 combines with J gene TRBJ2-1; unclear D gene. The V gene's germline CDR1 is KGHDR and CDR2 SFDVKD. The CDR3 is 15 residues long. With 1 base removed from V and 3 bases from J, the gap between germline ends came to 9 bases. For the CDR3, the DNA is TGTGCCACCAGTGATTTTTCACAGAACTACAATGAGCAGTTCTTC. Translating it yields CATSDFSQNYNEQFF.

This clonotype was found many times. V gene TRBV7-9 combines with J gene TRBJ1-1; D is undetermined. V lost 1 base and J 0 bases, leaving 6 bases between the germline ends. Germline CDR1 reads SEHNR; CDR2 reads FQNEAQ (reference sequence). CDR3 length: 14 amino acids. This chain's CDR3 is CASSLVLMNTEAFF. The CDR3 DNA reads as TGTGCCAGCAGCTTAGTCCTGATGAACACTGAAGCTTTCTTT.

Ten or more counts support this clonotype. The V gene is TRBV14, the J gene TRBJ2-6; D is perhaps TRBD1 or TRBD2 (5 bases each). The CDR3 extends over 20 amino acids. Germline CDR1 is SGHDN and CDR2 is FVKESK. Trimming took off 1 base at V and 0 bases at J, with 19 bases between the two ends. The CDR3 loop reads CASSQVITPGTDSGANVLTF. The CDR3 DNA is TGTGCCAGCAGCCAAGTAATAACCCCAGGGACCGACTCTGGGGCCAACGTCCTGACTTTC.

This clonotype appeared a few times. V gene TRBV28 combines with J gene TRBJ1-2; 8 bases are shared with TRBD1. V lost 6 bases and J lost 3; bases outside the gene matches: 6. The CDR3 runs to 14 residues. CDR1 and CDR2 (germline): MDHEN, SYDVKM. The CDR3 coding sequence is TGTGCCAGCAGCCTGACAGGGGTCCACTATGGCTACACCTTC. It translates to CASSLTGVHYGYTF.

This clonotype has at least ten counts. This CDR3 reads CASGPRSSGSYEQYF. The CDR3 DNA is TGCGCCAGCGGGCCTCGGAGTAGCGGGTCCTACGAGCAGTACTTC. This chain connects TRBV5-1 to TRBJ2-7; TRBD2 agrees at 7 bases. The J segment lost 1 base and the V segment lost 7 bases, leaving 11 bases of the junction unmatched. CDR1 SGHRS and CDR2 YFSETQ come from the germline V gene. The CDR3 loop spans 15 amino acids.

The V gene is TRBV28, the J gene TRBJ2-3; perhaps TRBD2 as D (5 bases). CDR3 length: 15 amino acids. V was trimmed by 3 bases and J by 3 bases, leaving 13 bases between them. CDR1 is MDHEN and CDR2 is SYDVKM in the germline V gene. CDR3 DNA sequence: TGTGCCAGCAGTTTTGGAGGACTTGGAACAGATACGCAGTATTTT. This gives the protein CASSFGGLGTDTQYF.

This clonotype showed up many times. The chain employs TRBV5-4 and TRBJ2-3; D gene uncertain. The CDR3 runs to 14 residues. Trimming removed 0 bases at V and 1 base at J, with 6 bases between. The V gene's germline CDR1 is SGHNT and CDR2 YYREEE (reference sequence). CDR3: CASSLVHGTDTQYF. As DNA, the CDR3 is TGTGCCAGCAGCTTGGTACACGGCACAGATACGCAGTATTTT.

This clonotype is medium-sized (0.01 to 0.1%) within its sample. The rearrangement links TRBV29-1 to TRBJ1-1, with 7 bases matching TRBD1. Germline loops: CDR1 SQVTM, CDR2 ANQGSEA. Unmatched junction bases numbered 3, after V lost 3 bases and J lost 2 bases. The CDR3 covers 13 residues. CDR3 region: CSVDRGDNTEAFF. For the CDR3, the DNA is TGCAGCGTTGACAGGGGGGATAACACTGAAGCTTTCTTT.

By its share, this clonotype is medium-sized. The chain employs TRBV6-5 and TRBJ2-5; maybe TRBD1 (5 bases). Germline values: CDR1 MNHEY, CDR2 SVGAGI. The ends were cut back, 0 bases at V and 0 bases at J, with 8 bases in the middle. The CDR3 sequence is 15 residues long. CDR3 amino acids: CASSYSSGYQETQYF. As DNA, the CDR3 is TGTGCCAGCAGTTACTCATCAGGGTACCAAGAGACCCAGTACTTC.

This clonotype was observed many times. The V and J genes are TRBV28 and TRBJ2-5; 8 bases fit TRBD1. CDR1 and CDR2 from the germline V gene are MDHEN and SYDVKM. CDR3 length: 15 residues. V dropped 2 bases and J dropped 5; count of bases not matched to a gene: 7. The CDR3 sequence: CASSLPQGAGETQYF. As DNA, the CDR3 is TGTGCCAGCAGTTTACCTCAGGGGGCTGGGGAGACCCAGTACTTC.

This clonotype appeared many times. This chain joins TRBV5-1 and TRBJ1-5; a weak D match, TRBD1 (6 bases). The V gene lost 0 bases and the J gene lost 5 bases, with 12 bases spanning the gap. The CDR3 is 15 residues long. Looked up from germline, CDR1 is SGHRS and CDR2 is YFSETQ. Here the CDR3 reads CASSLGPQGDQPQHF. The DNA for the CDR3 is TGCGCCAGCAGCTTGGGTCCACAGGGCGATCAGCCCCAGCATTTT.

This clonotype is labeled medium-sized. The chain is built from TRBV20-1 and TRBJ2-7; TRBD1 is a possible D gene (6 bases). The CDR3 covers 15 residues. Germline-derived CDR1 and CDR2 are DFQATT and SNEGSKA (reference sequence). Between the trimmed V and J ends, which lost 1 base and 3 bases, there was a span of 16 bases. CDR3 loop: CSARGDTGRGYEQYF. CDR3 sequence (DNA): TGCAGTGCTAGAGGGGACACGGGACGCGGCTACGAGCAGTACTTC.

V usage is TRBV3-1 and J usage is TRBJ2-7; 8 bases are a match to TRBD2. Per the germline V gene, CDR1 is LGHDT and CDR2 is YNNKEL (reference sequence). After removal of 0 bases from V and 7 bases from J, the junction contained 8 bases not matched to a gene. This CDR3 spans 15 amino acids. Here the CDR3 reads CASSQDWVAGREQYF. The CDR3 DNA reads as TGTGCCAGCAGCCAAGACTGGGTAGCGGGGCGTGAGCAGTACTTC.

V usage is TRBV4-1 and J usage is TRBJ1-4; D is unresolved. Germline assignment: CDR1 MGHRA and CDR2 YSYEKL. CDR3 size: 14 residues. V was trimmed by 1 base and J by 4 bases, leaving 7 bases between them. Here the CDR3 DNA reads TGCGCCAGCAGCCAAGTAACAGTTAATGAAAAACTGTTTTTT. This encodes CASSQVTVNEKLFF.

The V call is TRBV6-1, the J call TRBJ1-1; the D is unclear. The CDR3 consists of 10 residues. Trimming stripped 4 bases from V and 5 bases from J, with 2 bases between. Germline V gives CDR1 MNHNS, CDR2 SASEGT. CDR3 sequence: CASSGTEAFF. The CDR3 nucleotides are TGTGCCAGCAGTGGTACTGAAGCTTTCTTT.

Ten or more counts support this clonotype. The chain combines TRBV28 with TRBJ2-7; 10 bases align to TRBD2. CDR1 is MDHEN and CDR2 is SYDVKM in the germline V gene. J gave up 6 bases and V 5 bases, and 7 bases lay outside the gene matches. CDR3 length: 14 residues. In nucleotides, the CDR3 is TGTGCCAGCAGTCCCCCGGGACTAGCGACCGAGCAGTACTTC. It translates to CASSPPGLATEQYF.

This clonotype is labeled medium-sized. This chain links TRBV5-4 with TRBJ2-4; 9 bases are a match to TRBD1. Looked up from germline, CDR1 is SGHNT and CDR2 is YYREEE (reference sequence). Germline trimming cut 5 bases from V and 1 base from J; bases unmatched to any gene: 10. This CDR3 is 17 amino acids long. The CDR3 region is CASSPGTGSGAKNIQYF. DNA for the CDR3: TGTGCCAGCAGTCCCGGGACAGGGTCCGGGGCCAAAAACATTCAGTACTTC.

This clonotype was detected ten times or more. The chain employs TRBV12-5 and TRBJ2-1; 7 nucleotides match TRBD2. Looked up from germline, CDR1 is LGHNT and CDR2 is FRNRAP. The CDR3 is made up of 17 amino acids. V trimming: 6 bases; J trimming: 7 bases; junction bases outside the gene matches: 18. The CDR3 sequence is CASGFEWAASGSNEQFF. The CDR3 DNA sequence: TGTGCTAGTGGCTTTGAATGGGCGGCTAGCGGTTCAAATGAGCAGTTCTTC.

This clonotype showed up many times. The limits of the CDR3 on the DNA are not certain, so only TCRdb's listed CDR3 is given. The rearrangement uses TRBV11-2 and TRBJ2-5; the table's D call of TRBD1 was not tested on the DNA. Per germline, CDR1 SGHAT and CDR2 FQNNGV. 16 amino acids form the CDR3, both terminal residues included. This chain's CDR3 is CASSSTLGQGGETQYF.